This T cell receptor beta chain comes out of a study of OX40 agonist ivuxolimab in advanced cancers. Describing the broader study: Ivuxolimab was an agonistic, fully human IgG2 monoclonal antibody directed against OX40 (CD134), a costimulatory receptor. Intravenous ivuxolimab was administered to patients every 2 weeks at six dose levels: 0.01, 0.1, 0.3, 1.5, 3 and 10 mg/kg. Of the 50 to 55 dose-escalation patients, hepatocellular carcinoma was present in approximately 20, melanoma in some 15, renal cell carcinoma in 9 and head and neck cancer in 9. The dose-escalation cohort was 82.7% male with a mean age of roughly 60 years, ranging from roughly 20 to 80. Prior anti-PD-1, anti-PD-L1 or anti-CTLA-4 therapy was permitted, and checkpoint inhibitors had been received by about two fifths of dose-escalation patients. Three dose-escalation patients achieved partial responses, one with hepatocellular carcinoma and two with cutaneous melanoma. Peripheral TCRbeta sequencing was intended to test whether TCR sequence diversity was altered and clonal T-cell expansion was caused by ivuxolimab. The paper reports the monotherapy dose-escalation portion (N of about 47 patients) of the phase I ivuxolimab trial.

The full study reports these points: The antigen specificity of the clonally expanded peripheral T cells was not determined. In the 0.1-3.0 mg/kg groups, partial responders had among the lowest normalized peripheral clonal expansion, particularly in CD8+ T cells. After ivuxolimab, more expanded clones were found on average in CD8+ T cells than in CD4+ T cells. At doses of 0.1 to 3.0 mg/kg, clonal expansion of both CD4+ and CD8+ T cells in blood was seen between baseline and week 6. Low levels of normalized T-cell clonal expansion were also shown by some nonresponding patients.

V lost 3 bases and J lost 5 bases, and the count of bases not matched to a germline gene is 8. From the cysteine through the phenylalanine, the CDR3 covers 15 amino acids. Left in the record is the CDR3 DNA by itself, 45 bases read in frame from the first base. From a lookup of the germline V gene, CDR1 and CDR2 are SGDLS and YYNGEE. About this clone itself: Its cognate antigen has yet to be identified. No quality values exist for individual bases; no much larger clone is one base distant.

For sequencing of the TCRbeta CDR3 region, genomic DNA was extracted from the sorted cells. The immunoSEQ Assay was used to sequence the TCRbeta CDR3 regions. Drawn from immuneACCESS, this table holds only the in-frame rearrangements with V and J called that TCRdb kept. Clones are partly lost; checked studies trace under half to an unresolved V gene and leave the rest unexplained. Present in this sample are about 40,000 clones, approximately 82% of which were seen just once. Approximately 1.8% of the sample rests with the top ten. The trial excluded patients who had a history of autoimmune disease or were on systemic immunosuppression. Peripheral blood for TCR sequencing was collected from all dose cohorts at baseline, on cycle 4 day 1, and on cycle 7 day 1. Samples were obtained from an open-label, multicenter, first-in-human phase I dose-escalation trial of ivuxolimab. Adults with locally advanced or metastatic melanoma, renal cell carcinoma, hepatocellular carcinoma or head and neck squamous cell carcinoma were enrolled in the trial. Before TCR sequencing, CD4+ and CD8+ T cells were separately sorted from peripheral blood.

The TCR originated in an adult with an advanced solid tumor such as melanoma, head and neck, liver or kidney cancer. This sample comprised CD4+ or CD8+ T cells sorted from blood, obtained in a trial of the OX40 agonist ivuxolimab. This chain joins TRBV9 to TRBJ2-5, with 9 junctional bases fitting TRBD1. The CDR3 protein sequence reads: CASSGGQGRWETQYF. The bases read TGTGCCAGCAGCGGGGGACAGGGTCGTTGGGAGACCCAGTACTTC.